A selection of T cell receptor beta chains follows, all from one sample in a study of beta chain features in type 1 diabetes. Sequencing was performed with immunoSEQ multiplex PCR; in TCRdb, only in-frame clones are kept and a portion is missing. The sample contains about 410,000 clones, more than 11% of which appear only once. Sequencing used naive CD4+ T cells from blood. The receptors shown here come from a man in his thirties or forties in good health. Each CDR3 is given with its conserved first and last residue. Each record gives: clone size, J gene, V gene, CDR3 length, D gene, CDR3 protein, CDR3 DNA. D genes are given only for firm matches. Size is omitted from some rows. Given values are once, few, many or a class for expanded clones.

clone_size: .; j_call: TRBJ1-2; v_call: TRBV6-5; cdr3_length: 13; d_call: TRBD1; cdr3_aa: CASSQTGKYGYTF; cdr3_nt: TGTGCCAGCAGTCAGACAGGGAAGTATGGCTACACCTTC
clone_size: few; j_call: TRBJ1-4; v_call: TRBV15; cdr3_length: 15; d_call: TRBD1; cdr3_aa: CATSRAGTGSEKLFF; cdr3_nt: TGTGCCACCAGCAGAGCCGGGACAGGGTCCGAAAAACTGTTTTTT
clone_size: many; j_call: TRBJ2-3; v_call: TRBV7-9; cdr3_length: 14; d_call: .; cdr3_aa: CASSPGGGIDTQYF; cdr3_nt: TGTGCCAGCAGCCCCGGAGGGGGGATAGATACGCAGTATTTT
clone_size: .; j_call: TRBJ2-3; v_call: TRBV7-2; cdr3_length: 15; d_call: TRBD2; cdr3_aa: CASSLETSRTDTQYF; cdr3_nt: TGTGCCAGCAGCTTGGAGACTAGCCGGACAGATACGCAGTATTTT
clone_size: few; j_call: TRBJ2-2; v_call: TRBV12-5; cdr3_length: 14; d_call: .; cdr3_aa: CASGKAEYTGELFF; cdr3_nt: TGTGCTAGTGGTAAGGCGGAATACACCGGGGAGCTGTTTTTT
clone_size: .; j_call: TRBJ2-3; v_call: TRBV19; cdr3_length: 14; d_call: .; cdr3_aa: CASSITQGIDTQYF; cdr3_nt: TGTGCCAGTAGTATAACACAGGGTATAGATACGCAGTATTTT
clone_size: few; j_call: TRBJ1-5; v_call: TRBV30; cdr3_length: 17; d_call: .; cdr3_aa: CAWVRTILGYSNQPQHF; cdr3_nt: TGTGCCTGGGTACGGACCATTTTGGGGTATAGCAATCAGCCCCAGCATTTT
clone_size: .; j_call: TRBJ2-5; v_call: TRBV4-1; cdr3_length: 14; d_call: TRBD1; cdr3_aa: CASSQVDRQETQYF; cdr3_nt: TGTGCCAGCAGCCAAGTGGACAGGCAAGAGACCCAGTACTTC
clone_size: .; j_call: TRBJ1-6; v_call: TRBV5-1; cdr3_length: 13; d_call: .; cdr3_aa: CASSLKVNSPLHF; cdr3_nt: TGCGCCAGCAGCTTGAAAGTTAATTCACCCCTCCACTTT
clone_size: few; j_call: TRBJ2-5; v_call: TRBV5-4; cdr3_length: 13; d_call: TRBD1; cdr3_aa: CASSSGTEETQYF; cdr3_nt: TGTGCCAGCAGCTCGGGGACAGAAGAGACCCAGTACTTC
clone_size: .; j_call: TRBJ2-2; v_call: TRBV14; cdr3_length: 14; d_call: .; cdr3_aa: CASSQDLGTGELFF; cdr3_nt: TGTGCCAGCAGCCAAGATCTGGGAACCGGGGAGCTGTTTTTT
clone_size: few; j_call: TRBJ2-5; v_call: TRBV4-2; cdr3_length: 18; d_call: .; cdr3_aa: CASSQDGRGDGGQETQYF; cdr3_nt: TGTGCCAGCAGCCAAGATGGGAGAGGGGACGGGGGCCAAGAGACCCAGTACTTC
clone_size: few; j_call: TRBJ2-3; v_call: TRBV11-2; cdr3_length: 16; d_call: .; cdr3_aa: CASSPTRGRGTDTQYF; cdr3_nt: TGTGCCAGCAGCCCAACCCGAGGGCGCGGCACAGATACGCAGTATTTT
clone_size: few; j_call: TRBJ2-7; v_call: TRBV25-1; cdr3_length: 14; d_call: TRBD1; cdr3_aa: CASSELTGAYEQYF; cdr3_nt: TGTGCCAGCAGTGAGCTGACAGGGGCCTACGAGCAGTACTTC
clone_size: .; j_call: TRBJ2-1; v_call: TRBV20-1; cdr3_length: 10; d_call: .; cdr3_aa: CSAARNEQFF; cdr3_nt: TGCAGTGCCGCGAGGAATGAGCAGTTCTTC
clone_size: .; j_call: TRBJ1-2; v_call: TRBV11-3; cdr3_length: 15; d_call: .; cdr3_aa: CASSESIPGRVGYTF; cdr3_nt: TGTGCCAGCAGCGAATCCATCCCCGGACGTGTAGGCTACACCTTC
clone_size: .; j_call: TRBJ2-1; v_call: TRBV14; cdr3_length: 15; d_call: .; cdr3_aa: CASSQDTRRYNEQFF; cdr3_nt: TGTGCCAGCAGCCAAGATACGAGAAGATACAATGAGCAGTTCTTC
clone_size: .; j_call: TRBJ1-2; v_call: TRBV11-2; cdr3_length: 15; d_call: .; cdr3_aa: CASSPHVRGGYGYTF; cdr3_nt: TGTGCCAGCAGCCCCCACGTCAGGGGAGGCTATGGCTACACCTTC
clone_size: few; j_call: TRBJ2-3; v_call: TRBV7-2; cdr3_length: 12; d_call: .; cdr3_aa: CASSLVRDTQYF; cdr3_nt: TGTGCCAGCAGCTTAGTGCGAGATACGCAGTATTTT